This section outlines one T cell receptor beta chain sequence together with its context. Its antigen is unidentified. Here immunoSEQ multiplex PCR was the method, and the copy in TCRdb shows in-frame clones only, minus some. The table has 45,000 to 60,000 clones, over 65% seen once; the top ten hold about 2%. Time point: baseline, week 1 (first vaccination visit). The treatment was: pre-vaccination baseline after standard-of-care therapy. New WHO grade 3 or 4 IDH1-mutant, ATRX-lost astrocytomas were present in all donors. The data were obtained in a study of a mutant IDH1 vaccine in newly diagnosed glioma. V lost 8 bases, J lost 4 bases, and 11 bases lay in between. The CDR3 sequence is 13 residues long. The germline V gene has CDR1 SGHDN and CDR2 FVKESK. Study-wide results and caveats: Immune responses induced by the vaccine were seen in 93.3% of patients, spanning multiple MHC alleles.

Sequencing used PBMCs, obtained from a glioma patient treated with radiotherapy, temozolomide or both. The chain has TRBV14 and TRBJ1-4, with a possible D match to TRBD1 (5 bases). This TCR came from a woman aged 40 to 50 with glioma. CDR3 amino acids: CASRGMGNEKLFF. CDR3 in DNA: TGTGCCAGCCGGGGCATGGGTAATGAAAAACTGTTTTTT.